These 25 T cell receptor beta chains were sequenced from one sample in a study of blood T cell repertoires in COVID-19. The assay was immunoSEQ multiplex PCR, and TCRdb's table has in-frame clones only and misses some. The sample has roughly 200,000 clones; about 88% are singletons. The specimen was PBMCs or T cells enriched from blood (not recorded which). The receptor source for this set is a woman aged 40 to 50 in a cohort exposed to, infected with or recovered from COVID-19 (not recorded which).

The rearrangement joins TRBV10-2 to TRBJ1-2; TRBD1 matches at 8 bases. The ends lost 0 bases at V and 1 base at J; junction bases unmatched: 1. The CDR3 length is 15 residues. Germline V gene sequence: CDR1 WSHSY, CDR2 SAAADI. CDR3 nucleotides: TGCGCCAGCAGTGAGTCGGACAGGGATAACTATGGCTACACCTTC. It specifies CASSESDRDNYGYTF.

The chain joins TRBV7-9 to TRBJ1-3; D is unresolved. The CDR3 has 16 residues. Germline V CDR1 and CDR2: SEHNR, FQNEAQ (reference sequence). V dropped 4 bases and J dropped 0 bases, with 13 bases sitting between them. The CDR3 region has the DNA TGTGCCAGCAGCTACCCGGTCATGAGCTCTGGAAACACCATATATTTT. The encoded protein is CASSYPVMSSGNTIYF.

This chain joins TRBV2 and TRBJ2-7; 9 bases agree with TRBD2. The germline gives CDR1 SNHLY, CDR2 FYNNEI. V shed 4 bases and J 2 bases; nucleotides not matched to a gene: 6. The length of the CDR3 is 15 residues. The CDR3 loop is CASSGFSGGPYEQYF. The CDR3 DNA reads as TGTGCCAGCAGTGGTTTTAGCGGGGGACCCTACGAGCAGTACTTC.

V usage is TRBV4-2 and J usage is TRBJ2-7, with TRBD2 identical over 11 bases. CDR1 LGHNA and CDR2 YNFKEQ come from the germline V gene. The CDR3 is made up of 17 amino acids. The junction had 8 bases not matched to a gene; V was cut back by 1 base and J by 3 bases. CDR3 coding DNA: TGTGCCAGCAGCCAAGCGACTTTAGCGGGGGGGCTCTACGAGCAGTACTTC. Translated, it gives CASSQATLAGGLYEQYF.

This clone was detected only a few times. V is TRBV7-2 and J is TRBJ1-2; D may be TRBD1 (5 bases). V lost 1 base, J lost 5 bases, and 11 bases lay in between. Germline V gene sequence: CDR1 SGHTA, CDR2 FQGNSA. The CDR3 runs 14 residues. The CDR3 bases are TGTGCCAGCAGCTTAGGAGCAGGGCGATATGGCTACACCTTC. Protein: CASSLGAGRYGYTF.

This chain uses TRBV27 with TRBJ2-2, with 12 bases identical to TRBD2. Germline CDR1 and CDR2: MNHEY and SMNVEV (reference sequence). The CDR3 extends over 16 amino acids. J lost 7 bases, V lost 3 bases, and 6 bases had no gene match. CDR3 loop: CASSFLAGGLGGELFF. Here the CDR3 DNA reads TGTGCCAGCAGTTTTCTAGCGGGGGGGCTCGGCGGGGAGCTGTTTTTT.

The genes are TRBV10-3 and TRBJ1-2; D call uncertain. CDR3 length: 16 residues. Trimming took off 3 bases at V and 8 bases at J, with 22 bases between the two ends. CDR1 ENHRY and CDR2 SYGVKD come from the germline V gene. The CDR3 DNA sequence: TGTGCCATCAGTGACGCCCTGACCCCGGGAACGGAAGGCTACACCTTC. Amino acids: CAISDALTPGTEGYTF.

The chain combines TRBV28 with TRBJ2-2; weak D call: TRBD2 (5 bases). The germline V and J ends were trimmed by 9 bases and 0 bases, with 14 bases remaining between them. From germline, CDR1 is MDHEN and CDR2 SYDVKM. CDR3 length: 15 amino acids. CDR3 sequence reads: CASHSIAPNTGELFF. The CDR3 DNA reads TGTGCCAGTCATAGTATAGCGCCGAACACCGGGGAGCTGTTTTTT.

CDR3 sequence: CASSLTGDYGYTF. Here the CDR3 DNA reads TGTGCCAGCAGCCTCACAGGGGACTATGGCTACACCTTC. This sequence joins TRBV11-3 and TRBJ1-2; 7 nucleotides line up with TRBD1. Germline V gene sequence: CDR1 SGHNT, CDR2 YENEEA. CDR3 length: 13 amino acids. V was clipped by 5 bases and J by 3 bases; unmatched bases: 3.

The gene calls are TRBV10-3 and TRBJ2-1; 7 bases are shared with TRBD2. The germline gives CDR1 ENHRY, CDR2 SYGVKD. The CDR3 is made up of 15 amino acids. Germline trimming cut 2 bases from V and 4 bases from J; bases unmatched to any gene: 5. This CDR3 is CAISEPEGLYNEQFF. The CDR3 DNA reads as TGTGCCATCAGTGAGCCGGAGGGACTATACAATGAGCAGTTCTTC.

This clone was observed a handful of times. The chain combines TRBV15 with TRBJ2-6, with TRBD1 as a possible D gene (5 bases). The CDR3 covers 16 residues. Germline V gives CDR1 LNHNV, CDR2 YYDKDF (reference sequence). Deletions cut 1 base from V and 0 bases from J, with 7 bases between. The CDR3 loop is CATSRVGASGANVLTF. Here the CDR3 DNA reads TGTGCCACCAGCAGAGTAGGGGCCTCTGGGGCCAACGTCCTGACTTTC.

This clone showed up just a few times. Here the CDR3 DNA reads TGCGCCAGCAGCAGAGAAGATTGGAGGGACTGGTCCGGGGAGCTGTTTTTT. It encodes CASSREDWRDWSGELFF. This chain links TRBV5-1 with TRBJ2-2; a weak D match, TRBD2 (6 bases). The ends were cut back, 4 bases at V and 6 bases at J, with 22 bases in the middle. Germline lookup yields CDR1 SGHRS and CDR2 YFSETQ. The CDR3 has 17 residues.

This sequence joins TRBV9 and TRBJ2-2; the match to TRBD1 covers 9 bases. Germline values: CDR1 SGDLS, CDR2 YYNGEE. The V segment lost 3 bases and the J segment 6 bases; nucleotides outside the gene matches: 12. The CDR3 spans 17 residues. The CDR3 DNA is TGTGCCAGCAGCGCCTCCGGGACAGGGCGGGGATCCGGGGAGCTGTTTTTT. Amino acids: CASSASGTGRGSGELFF.

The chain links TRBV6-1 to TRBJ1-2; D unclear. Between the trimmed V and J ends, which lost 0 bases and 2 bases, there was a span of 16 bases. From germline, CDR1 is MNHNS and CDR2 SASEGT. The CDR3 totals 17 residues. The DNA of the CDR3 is TGTGCCAGCAGTGAAGCGCTTCGGAGCAGACTAAACTATGGCTACACCTTC. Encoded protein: CASSEALRSRLNYGYTF.

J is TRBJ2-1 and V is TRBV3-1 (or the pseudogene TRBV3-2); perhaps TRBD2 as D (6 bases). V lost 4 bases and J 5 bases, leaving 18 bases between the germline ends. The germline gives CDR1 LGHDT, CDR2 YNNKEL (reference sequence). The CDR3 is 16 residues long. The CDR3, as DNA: TGTGCCAGCAGCCGACGGGACTCATTCCCTGACAATGAGCAGTTCTTC. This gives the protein CASSRRDSFPDNEQFF.

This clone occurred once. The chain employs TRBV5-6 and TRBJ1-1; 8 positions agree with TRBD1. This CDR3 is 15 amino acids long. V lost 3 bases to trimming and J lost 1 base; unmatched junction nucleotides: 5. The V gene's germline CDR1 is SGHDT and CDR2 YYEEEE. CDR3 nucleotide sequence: TGTGCCAGCAGCTCAGATACAGGGGGGAACACTGAAGCTTTCTTT. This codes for CASSSDTGGNTEAFF.

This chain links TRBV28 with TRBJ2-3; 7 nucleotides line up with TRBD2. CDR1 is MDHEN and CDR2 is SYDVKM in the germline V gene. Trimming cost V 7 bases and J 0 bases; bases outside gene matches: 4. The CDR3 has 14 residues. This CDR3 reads CASKLGGSTDTQYF. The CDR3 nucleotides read TGTGCCAGCAAGCTCGGGGGGAGCACAGATACGCAGTATTTT. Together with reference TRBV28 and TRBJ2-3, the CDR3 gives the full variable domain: DVKVTQSSRYLVKRTGEKVFLECVQDMDHENMFWYRQDPGLGLRLIYFSYDVKMKEKGDIPEGYSVSREKKERFSLILESASTNQTSMYLCASKLGGSTDTQYFGPGTRLTVL.

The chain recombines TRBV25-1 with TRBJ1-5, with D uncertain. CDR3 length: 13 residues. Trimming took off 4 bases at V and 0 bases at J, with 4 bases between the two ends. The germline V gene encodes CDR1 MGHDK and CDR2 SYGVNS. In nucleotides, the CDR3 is TGTGCCAGCAGTGGCGGTAGCAATCAGCCCCAGCATTTT. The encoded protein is CASSGGSNQPQHF.

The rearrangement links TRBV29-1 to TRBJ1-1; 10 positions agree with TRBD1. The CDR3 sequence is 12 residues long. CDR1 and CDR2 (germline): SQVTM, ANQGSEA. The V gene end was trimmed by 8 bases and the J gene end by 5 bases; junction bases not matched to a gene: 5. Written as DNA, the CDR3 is TGCAGCACCAGACAGGGGGCGACTGAAGCTTTCTTT. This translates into CSTRQGATEAFF.

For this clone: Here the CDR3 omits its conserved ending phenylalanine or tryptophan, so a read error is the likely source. The CDR3 coding sequence is TGTGCCAGCAGTTACGGAGGGAACTATGGCTACACCCTC. This encodes CASSYGGNYGYTL. The J gene is TRBJ1-2, the V gene TRBV6-5, with no clear D. Per the germline V gene, CDR1 is MNHEY and CDR2 is SVGAGI. Trimming took 2 bases from V and 2 from J, leaving 6 bases between them. The length of the CDR3 is 13 residues.

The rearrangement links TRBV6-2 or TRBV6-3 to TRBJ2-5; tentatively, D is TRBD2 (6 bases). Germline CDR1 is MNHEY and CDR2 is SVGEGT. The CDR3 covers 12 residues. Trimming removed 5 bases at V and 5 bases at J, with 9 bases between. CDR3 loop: CASSGGVETQYF. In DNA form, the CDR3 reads TGTGCCAGCAGTGGCGGGGTGGAGACCCAGTACTTC.

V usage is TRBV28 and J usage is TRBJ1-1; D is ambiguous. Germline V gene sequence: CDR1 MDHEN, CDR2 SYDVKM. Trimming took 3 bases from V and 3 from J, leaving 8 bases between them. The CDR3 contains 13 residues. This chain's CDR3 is CASSLGRHTEAFF. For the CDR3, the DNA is TGTGCCAGCAGTTTGGGGAGACACACTGAAGCTTTCTTT.

This CDR3 reads CASSVVGGGTEAFF. The CDR3 DNA reads as TGTGCCAGCAGCGTAGTAGGGGGTGGCACTGAAGCTTTCTTT. V and J are TRBV9 and TRBJ1-1; a weak D match, TRBD1 (6 bases). The germline CDR1 and CDR2 sequences are SGDLS and YYNGEE. V gave up 0 bases and J gave up 4 bases, with 10 bases separating them. CDR3 length equals 14 residues.

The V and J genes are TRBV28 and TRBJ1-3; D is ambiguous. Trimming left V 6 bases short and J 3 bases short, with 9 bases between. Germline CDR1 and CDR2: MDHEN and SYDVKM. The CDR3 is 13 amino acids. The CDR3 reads CASSGSNGNTIYF. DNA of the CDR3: TGTGCCAGCAGCGGGAGTAATGGAAACACCATATATTTT.

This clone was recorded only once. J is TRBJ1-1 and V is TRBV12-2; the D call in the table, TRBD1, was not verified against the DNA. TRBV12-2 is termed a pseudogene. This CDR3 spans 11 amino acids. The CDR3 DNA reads TGTGCAAGTCGCTATGACAGCGAAGCTTTCTTT. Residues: CASRYDSEAFF.